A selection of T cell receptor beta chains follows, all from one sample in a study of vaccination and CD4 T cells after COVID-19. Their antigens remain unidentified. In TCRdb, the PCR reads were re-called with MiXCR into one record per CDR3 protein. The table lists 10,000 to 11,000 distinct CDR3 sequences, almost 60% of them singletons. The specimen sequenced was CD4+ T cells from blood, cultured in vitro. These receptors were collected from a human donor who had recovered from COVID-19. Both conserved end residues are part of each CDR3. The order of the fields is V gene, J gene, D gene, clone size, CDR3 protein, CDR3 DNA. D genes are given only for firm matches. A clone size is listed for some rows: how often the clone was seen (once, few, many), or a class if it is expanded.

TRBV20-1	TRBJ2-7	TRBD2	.	CSVGRVGTYEQYF	TGCAGTGTTGGGAGGGTAGGAACCTACGAGCAGTACTTC
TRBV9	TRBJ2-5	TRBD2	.	CASSPSGTTQETQYF	TGTGCCAGCAGCCCCTCCGGGACTACACAAGAGACCCAGTACTTC
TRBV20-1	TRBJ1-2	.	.	CSARDTTSLYGYTF	TGCAGTGCTAGAGATACCACTTCCCTCTATGGCTACACCTTC
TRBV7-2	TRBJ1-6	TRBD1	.	CASSSGQANNSPLHF	TGTGCCAGCAGCTCGGGACAGGCTAATAATTCACCCCTCCACTTT
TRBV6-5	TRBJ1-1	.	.	CASSYSRGGSEAFF	TGTGCCAGCAGTTACTCGAGGGGCGGTTCGGAAGCTTTCTTT
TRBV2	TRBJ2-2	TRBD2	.	CASSRGGGDTGELFF	TGTGCCAGCAGTCGTGGGGGAGGGGACACCGGGGAGCTGTTTTTT
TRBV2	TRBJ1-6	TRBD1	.	CASRDRGDSPLHF	TGTGCCAGCAGGGACAGGGGTGATTCACCCCTCCACTTT
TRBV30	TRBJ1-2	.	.	CAWSTEDYGYTF	TGTGCCTGGAGTACAGAGGACTATGGCTACACCTTC
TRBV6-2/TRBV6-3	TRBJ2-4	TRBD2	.	CASSPVGGGNIQYF	TGTGCCAGCAGCCCGGTGGGCGGGGGAAACATTCAGTACTTC
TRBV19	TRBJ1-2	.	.	CASSILGSYGYTF	TGTGCCAGTAGTATTCTGGGGAGCTATGGCTACACCTTC
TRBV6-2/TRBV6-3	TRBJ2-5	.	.	CASSHPGPETQYF	TGTGCCAGCAGTCACCCGGGCCCAGAGACCCAGTACTTC
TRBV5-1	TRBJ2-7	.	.	CASCSVPGSYEQYF	TGCGCCAGTTGCTCGGTCCCTGGCTCCTACGAGCAGTACTTC
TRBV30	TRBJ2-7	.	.	CAWSDTYEQYF	TGTGCCTGGAGTGACACTTACGAGCAGTACTTC
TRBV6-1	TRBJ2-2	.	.	CASAGDTGELFF	TGTGCCAGTGCCGGGGACACCGGGGAGCTGTTTTTT
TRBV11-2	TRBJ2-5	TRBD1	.	CASSLSRDRGGTQYF	TGTGCCAGCAGCTTAAGCAGGGACAGGGGGGGGACCCAGTACTTC
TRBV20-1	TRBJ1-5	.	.	CSARPRGRNQPQHF	TGCAGTGCTAGACCCCGTGGACGAAATCAGCCCCAGCATTTT
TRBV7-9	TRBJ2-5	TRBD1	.	CASRTGTAQETQYF	TGTGCCAGCAGAACCGGGACAGCGCAAGAGACCCAGTACTTC
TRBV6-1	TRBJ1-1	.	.	CASKIQPGDRAEAFF	TGTGCCAGTAAAATTCAACCAGGGGATCGGGCTGAAGCTTTCTTT
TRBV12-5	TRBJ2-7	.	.	CASGLYGTSANGEQYF	TGTGCTAGTGGTTTGTACGGGACGTCGGCCAACGGCGAGCAGTACTTC
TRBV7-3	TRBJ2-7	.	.	CASSFGRGYEQYF	TGTGCCAGCAGCTTCGGCAGGGGTTACGAGCAGTACTTC
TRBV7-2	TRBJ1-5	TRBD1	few	CASSLAGTGGPNQPQHF	TGTGCCAGCAGCTTAGCCGGGACAGGGGGACCTAATCAGCCCCAGCATTTT
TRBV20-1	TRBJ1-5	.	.	CSARVQDLSNQPQHF	TGCAGTGCTAGAGTACAGGATCTTAGCAATCAGCCCCAGCATTTT
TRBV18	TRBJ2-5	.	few	CASSPGLGQQETQYF	TGTGCCAGCTCACCAGGATTGGGGCAACAAGAGACCCAGTACTTC
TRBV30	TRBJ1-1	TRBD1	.	CAWSVRGQGALAFF	TGTGCCTGGAGTGTACGGGGACAGGGGGCGTTGGCTTTCTTT
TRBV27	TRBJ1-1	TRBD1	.	CASSRGQVMNTEAFF	TGTGCCAGCAGCCGGGGACAGGTCATGAACACTGAAGCTTTCTTT
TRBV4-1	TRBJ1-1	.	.	CASSQASEGSRNTEAFF	TGCGCCAGCAGCCAAGCTTCCGAAGGTAGTCGGAACACTGAAGCTTTCTTT
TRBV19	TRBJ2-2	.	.	CASKLGLTNTGELFF	TGTGCCAGTAAGTTAGGTCTTACGAACACCGGGGAGCTGTTTTTT
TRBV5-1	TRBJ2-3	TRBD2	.	CASSLDSGGAWDTQYF	TGCGCCAGCAGCTTGGACAGCGGGGGGGCCTGGGATACGCAGTATTTT
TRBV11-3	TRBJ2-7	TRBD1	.	CASSPNRGLYEQYF	TGTGCCAGCAGCCCGAACAGGGGGCTCTACGAGCAGTACTTC
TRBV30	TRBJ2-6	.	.	CAWQPSGANVLTF	TGTGCCTGGCAGCCCTCTGGGGCCAACGTCCTGACTTTC
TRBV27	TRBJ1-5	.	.	CASSFGNQPQHF	TGTGCCAGCAGTTTCGGGAATCAGCCCCAGCATTTT
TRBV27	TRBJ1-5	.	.	CASSGINQPQHF	TGTGCCAGCAGTGGGATAAATCAGCCCCAGCATTTT
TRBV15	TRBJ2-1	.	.	CATSVRGRQGEQFF	TGTGCCACCAGTGTCCGCGGGAGACAGGGTGAGCAGTTCTTC
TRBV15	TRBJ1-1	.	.	CATTDGRGYTEAFF	TGTGCCACCACCGATGGGAGGGGGTACACTGAAGCTTTCTTT
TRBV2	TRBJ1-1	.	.	CAGGGTEAFF	TGTGCCGGCGGGGGGACTGAAGCTTTCTTT
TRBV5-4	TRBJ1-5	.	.	CASSLGGGRSQPQHF	TGTGCCAGCAGCTTAGGAGGGGGAAGGAGTCAGCCCCAGCATTTT
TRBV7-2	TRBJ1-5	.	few	CASSLRSSNQPQHF	TGTGCCAGCAGCTTAAGGAGTTCGAATCAGCCCCAGCATTTT